The entry that follows covers one TCR beta chain sequence. Via MiXCR, TCRdb re-called the RT-PCR reads, giving one row per CDR3 protein. In the table there are about 700,000 distinct CDR3 sequences, approximately 15% of which are singletons. V was trimmed by 4 bases and J by 9 bases, leaving 13 bases between them. The CDR3 runs 14 residues. What was sequenced was memory CD4+ T cells from blood. The chain couples TRBV12-3 or TRBV12-4 to TRBJ1-6, with D uncertain. This clonotype was sampled from a female donor in good health, serving as a healthy control. The CDR3 loop reads CASSWTHLSSPLHF. The CDR3 DNA follows: TGTGCCAGCAGTTGGACCCATCTCAGTTCACCCCTCCACTTT.